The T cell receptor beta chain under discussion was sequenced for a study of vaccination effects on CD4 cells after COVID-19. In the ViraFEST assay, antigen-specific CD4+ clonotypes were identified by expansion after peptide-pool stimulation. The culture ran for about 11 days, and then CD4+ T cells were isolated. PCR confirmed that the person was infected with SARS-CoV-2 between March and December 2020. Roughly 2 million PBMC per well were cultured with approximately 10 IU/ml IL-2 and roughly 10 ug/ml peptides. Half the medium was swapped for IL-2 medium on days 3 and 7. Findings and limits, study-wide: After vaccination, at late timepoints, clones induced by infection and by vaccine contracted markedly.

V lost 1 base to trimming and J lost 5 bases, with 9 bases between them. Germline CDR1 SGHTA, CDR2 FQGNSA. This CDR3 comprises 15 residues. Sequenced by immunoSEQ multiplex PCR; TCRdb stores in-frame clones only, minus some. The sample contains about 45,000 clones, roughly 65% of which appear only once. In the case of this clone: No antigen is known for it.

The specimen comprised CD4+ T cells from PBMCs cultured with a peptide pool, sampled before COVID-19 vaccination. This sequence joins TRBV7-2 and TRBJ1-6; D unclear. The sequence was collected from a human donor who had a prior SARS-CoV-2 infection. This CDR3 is CASSLGPADNSPLHF. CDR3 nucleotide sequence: TGTGCCAGCAGCTTAGGGCCAGCTGATAATTCACCCCTCCACTTT. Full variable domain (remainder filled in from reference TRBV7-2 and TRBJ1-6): GAGVSQSPSNKVTEKGKDVELRCDPISGHTALYWYRQSLGQGLEFLIYFQGNSAPDKSGLPSDRFSAERTGGSVSTLTIQRTQQEDSAVYLCASSLGPADNSPLHFGNGTRLTVT.